The sequence of this T cell receptor beta chain was determined in a study of long-term antiretroviral therapy in people with HIV. Study outcomes and limitations: Relative to transplant donor controls, diversity remained lower despite increasing after ART.

Trimming shortened V by 6 bases and J by 0 bases, and 17 bases separated the two germline ends. Germline V gene data show CDR1 as SNHLY and CDR2 as FYNNEI. The CDR3 has 17 residues. Run at survey level, the immunoSEQ assay was version v3.0. Assay used: immunoSEQ multiplex PCR; TCRdb lists only in-frame clones, some missing. The data hold 30,000 to 40,000 clones, with about 90% observed a single time. As for this clone: Antigen: not known.

The TCR was taken from a man aged 18-30 years with HIV. The chain combines TRBV2 with TRBJ2-2; weak D call: TRBD2 (5 bases). Sample: unsorted PBMCs, taken 1.1 years after starting antiretroviral therapy. In DNA, the CDR3 is TGTGCCAGCAGCCCCGGGGTCGCAACGGCGAACACCGGGGAGCTGTTTTTT. Translated, it gives CASSPGVATANTGELFF.